Below are 32 T cell receptor beta chains sequenced from a single sample in a study of blood T cells in healthy people across ages. It was with a sample-barcoded 5' primer and a J-beta primer mix that a second PCR of about 6 to 12 cycles was run. TCRdb fed the 5' RACE reads into MiXCR, producing one record per CDR3 protein. The repertoire holds over 600,000 distinct CDR3 sequences, with more than 35% as singletons. What was sequenced was blood. The receptors derive from a man at least 80 years old in good health.

This rearrangement joins TRBV5-6 to TRBJ2-1, with D unclear. The germline CDR1 and CDR2 sequences are SGHDT and YYEEEE. The CDR3 totals 14 residues. V was cut by 0 bases and J by 7 bases, with 11 bases left in between. The CDR3, as DNA: TGTGCCAGCAGCTTGGTTGGTACCGAAAATGAGCAGTTCTTC. This gives the protein CASSLVGTENEQFF.

The V call is TRBV24-1, the J call TRBJ2-3, with 12 bases aligning to TRBD1. The CDR3 consists of 16 residues. Germline values: CDR1 KGHDR, CDR2 SFDVKD. The J segment lost 5 bases and the V segment lost 4 bases, leaving 6 bases of the junction unmatched. In DNA, the CDR3 is TGTGCCACCAGTGACCCCGGGACAGGGGGCAGAGATACGCAGTATTTT. Its translation is CATSDPGTGGRDTQYF.

The rearrangement joins TRBV5-1 to TRBJ1-6; 9 nucleotides agree with TRBD1. With 4 bases clipped from V and 9 bases from J, the junction kept 8 bases outside the gene matches. CDR1 SGHRS and CDR2 YFSETQ come from the germline V gene. The CDR3 has 15 amino acids. The CDR3 spells CASSLRTGDGSPLHF. DNA of the CDR3: TGCGCCAGCAGCCTAAGGACAGGGGATGGTTCACCCCTCCACTTT.

This clonotype was counted only a few times. The CDR3 nucleotides read TGCGCCAGCAGCTTGGAACGGACAACCGTAAATTACGAGCAGTACTTC. This translates into CASSLERTTVNYEQYF. The chain is built from TRBV5-1 and TRBJ2-7, with a tentative D call TRBD1 (5 bases). This CDR3 is built from 16 residues. Germline assignment: CDR1 SGHRS and CDR2 YFSETQ. Trimming took off 0 bases at V and 4 bases at J, with 17 bases between the two ends.

A word on this clonotype: An end of the junction does not agree with germline; a read error may underlie this. The CDR3 bases are TGTGCCGGCAGAATGATAGGGCTATACGAGCAGTACTTC. This sequence encodes CAGRMIGLYEQYF. The chain joins TRBV27 to TRBJ2-7, with D hard to call. CDR1 and CDR2 (germline): MNHEY, SMNVEV (reference sequence). CDR3 length: 13 amino acids.

The chain recombines TRBV2 with TRBJ1-5, with 8 bases aligning to TRBD1. Germline V gene lookup returns CDR1 SNHLY and CDR2 FYNNEI. Trimming took 2 bases from V and 4 from J; bases not matched to a gene: 16. The CDR3 totals 19 residues. CDR3 protein: CASSEPGGGGMVRNQPQHF. As DNA, the CDR3 is TGTGCCAGCAGTGAACCAGGGGGCGGGGGAATGGTTCGGAATCAGCCCCAGCATTTT.

The chain carries TRBV29-1 and TRBJ1-1; D unresolved. The germline V gene has CDR1 SQVTM and CDR2 ANQGSEA. Trimming removed 4 bases at V and 1 base at J, with 7 bases between. The length of the CDR3 is 12 residues. In DNA, the CDR3 is TGCAGCGTTGGTGGCAAGAACACTGAAGCTTTCTTT. Its translation: CSVGGKNTEAFF.

This clonotype was seen a few times. The chain couples TRBV20-1 to TRBJ2-2; TRBD2 aligns across 10 bases. Germline CDR1 DFQATT, CDR2 SNEGSKA (reference sequence). The CDR3 is made up of 17 amino acids. Losses at the gene ends were 3 bases for V and 3 bases for J; bases not matched to a gene: 10. The CDR3 DNA is TGCAGTGCTAGCGTCCCTAGCGGGAGAATGGACACCGGGGAGCTGTTTTTT. Its protein product is CSASVPSGRMDTGELFF.

This clonotype was found many times. The chain employs TRBV7-6 and TRBJ2-1; 7 nucleotides match TRBD1. Losses at the gene ends were 5 bases for V and 7 bases for J; bases not matched to a gene: 8. The CDR3 loop spans 14 amino acids. Germline CDR1 SGHVS, CDR2 FNYEAQ. Here the CDR3 reads CASSARQGSNEQFF. DNA for the CDR3: TGTGCCAGCAGCGCCCGACAGGGAAGTAATGAGCAGTTCTTC.

This chain connects TRBV5-1 to TRBJ2-7; 7 bases are shared with TRBD1. The J call may be faulty, since TRBJ2-4 better matches the DNA end. The CDR3 extends over 14 amino acids. The germline V gene has CDR1 SGHRS and CDR2 YFSETQ. The CDR3 is CASSPQDRMDIQYF. In DNA form, the CDR3 reads TGCGCCAGCAGCCCGCAGGACAGGATGGACATTCAGTACTTC.

This chain joins TRBV11-2 and TRBJ2-3; unclear D gene. The V end was cut by 3 bases, the J end by 9 bases, with 19 bases between. Germline V lookup: CDR1 SGHAT, CDR2 FQNNGV. The CDR3 has 15 amino acids. Here the CDR3 reads CASSFNLGSQGTQYF. The CDR3 DNA reads as TGTGCCAGCAGCTTCAATTTAGGGTCGCAAGGCACGCAGTATTTT.

V and J are TRBV21-1 and TRBJ2-1; the table's D call, TRBD2, has no DNA check behind it. The J call may be wrong; the DNA end is better matched by TRBJ2-7. TRBV21-1 is tagged as a pseudogene. CDR3 length equals 15 residues. The CDR3 reads CATPYRLAGYNEQYF. The CDR3 region has the DNA TGTGCCACCCCGTACCGACTAGCGGGTTACAATGAGCAGTACTTC.

This clonotype has ten or more counts. The chain is built from TRBV4-3 and TRBJ2-7; TRBD2 agrees at 7 bases. Germline V gene lookup returns CDR1 LGHNA and CDR2 YSLEER. CDR3 length: 15 residues. Germline trimming cut 4 bases from V and 3 bases from J; bases unmatched to any gene: 9. The DNA for the CDR3 is TGCGCCAGCAGCCCCGAGGTGGCTAGCGGCTACGAGCAGTACTTC. Its protein is CASSPEVASGYEQYF.

V is TRBV5-1 and J is TRBJ2-3; TRBD1 matches at 8 bases. The CDR3 runs 15 residues. Losses at the gene ends were 0 bases for V and 5 bases for J; bases not matched to a gene: 5. The germline CDR1 and CDR2 sequences are SGHRS and YFSETQ. CDR3 bases: TGCGCCAGCAGCTTGGTTCCAGGGGGCTTAGATACGCAGTATTTT. Its translation: CASSLVPGGLDTQYF.

This clonotype was counted only a few times. The gene calls are TRBV4-2 and TRBJ2-6; TRBD2 agrees at 7 bases. Germline V gives CDR1 LGHNA, CDR2 YNFKEQ. This CDR3 region has 19 residues. V lost 3 bases, J lost 0 bases, and 11 bases stayed unmatched. The CDR3 region has the DNA TGTGCCAGCAGCCAGAGCCAAGCGGGATCCAGCTCTGGGGCCAACGTCCTGACTTTC. This codes for CASSQSQAGSSSGANVLTF.

The chain recombines TRBV3-1 with TRBJ2-7; the D call may be TRBD1 or TRBD2 (6 bases each). The V end lost 3 bases, the J end lost 3 bases, and 18 bases lay between the germline ends. The CDR3 runs to 16 residues. Germline CDR1 LGHDT, CDR2 YNNKEL (reference sequence). The CDR3 protein is CASSQEGLQGGYEQYF. CDR3 bases: TGTGCCAGCAGCCAGGAGGGACTTCAAGGGGGCTACGAGCAGTACTTC.

In its sample, this clonotype was seen many times. The chain is built from TRBV5-1 and TRBJ2-3; 10 positions agree with TRBD2. The CDR3 is 15 residues long. Losses at the gene ends were 0 bases for V and 3 bases for J; bases not matched to a gene: 1. From germline, CDR1 is SGHRS and CDR2 YFSETQ. The DNA of the CDR3 is TGCGCCAGCAGCTTGGAACTAGCGGGAACAGATACGCAGTATTTT. Translated: CASSLELAGTDTQYF.

Notes on this clonotype: A junction boundary mismatches the germline segment, possibly from a read error. This chain joins TRBV19 and TRBJ1-5, with 9 bases aligning to TRBD1. The CDR3 length is 15 residues. Per the germline V gene, CDR1 is LNHDA and CDR2 is SQIVND (reference sequence). CDR3 DNA sequence: TGTGACAGTACTGACCCGGGACAGGGTGTTATGCCCCAGCATTTT. Protein product: CDSTDPGQGVMPQHF.

This CDR3 reads CSARDMGVGLSADTQYF. For the CDR3, the DNA is TGCAGTGCTAGAGATATGGGGGTCGGGCTGAGCGCAGATACGCAGTATTTT. This chain joins TRBV20-1 and TRBJ2-3; the D call may be TRBD1 or TRBD2 (5 bases each). Per germline, CDR1 DFQATT and CDR2 SNEGSKA (reference sequence). The CDR3 sequence is 17 residues long. Between the trimmed V and J ends, which lost 0 bases and 4 bases, there was a span of 20 bases.

This clonotype was seen ten or more times. V is TRBV7-2 and J is TRBJ2-5; 8 bases match TRBD2. The CDR3 is made up of 14 amino acids. From germline, CDR1 is SGHTA and CDR2 FQGNSA. Trimming cost V 5 bases and J 3 bases; bases outside gene matches: 5. The CDR3 reads CASSPPGLEETQYF. In nucleotides, the CDR3 is TGTGCCAGCAGCCCGCCGGGACTAGAAGAGACCCAGTACTTC.

CDR3: CASSTGQGADTQYF. CDR3 bases: TGTGCCAGCAGCACAGGACAGGGGGCAGATACGCAGTATTTT. The genes are TRBV7-9 and TRBJ2-3; 10 bases are a match to TRBD1. The CDR3 sequence is 14 residues long. Germline loops: CDR1 SEHNR, CDR2 FQNEAQ (reference sequence). The V gene end was trimmed by 5 bases and the J gene end by 4 bases; junction bases not matched to a gene: 3.

The gene calls are TRBV28 and TRBJ2-1; TRBD2 is a possible D gene (5 bases). Trimming cost V 1 base and J 5 bases, with 9 bases left between them. The CDR3 length is 14 residues. Germline CDR1 reads MDHEN; CDR2 reads SYDVKM. The CDR3 loop is CASSLSSWDNEQFF. In nucleotides, the CDR3 is TGTGCCAGCAGTTTATCTAGCTGGGACAATGAGCAGTTCTTC.

This clonotype has just one count. The junction shows a germline mismatch at one end, possibly a read error. The chain carries TRBV20-1 and TRBJ1-2; D not resolved. The CDR3 sequence is 14 residues long. Looked up from germline, CDR1 is DFQATT and CDR2 is SNEGSKA (reference sequence). The CDR3 sequence: CSARVGNTNNGYTF. For the CDR3, the DNA is TGCAGTGCTAGAGTTGGGAATACTAACAATGGCTACACCTTC.

The J gene is TRBJ2-7, the V gene TRBV27; D gene ambiguous. This CDR3 spans 13 amino acids. From germline, CDR1 is MNHEY and CDR2 SMNVEV (reference sequence). V lost 5 bases and J 0 bases, leaving 8 bases between the germline ends. The DNA for the CDR3 is TGTGCCAGCAGTCCCTATAGCTCCTACGAGCAGTACTTC. Amino acid sequence: CASSPYSSYEQYF.

The V call is TRBV28, the J call TRBJ1-6, with D possibly being TRBD1 (5 bases). The germline V and J ends were trimmed by 2 bases and 5 bases, with 7 bases remaining between them. Germline V lookup: CDR1 MDHEN, CDR2 SYDVKM. The CDR3 has 14 amino acids. The CDR3, as DNA: TGTGCCAGCAGTTTAGGGGCTCATAATTCACCCCTCCACTTT. Translated, it gives CASSLGAHNSPLHF.

The J gene is TRBJ1-1, the V gene TRBV7-2; D call uncertain. The germline CDR1 and CDR2 sequences are SGHTA and FQGNSA. V lost 3 bases and J lost 0, with 8 bases in between. The CDR3 has 14 amino acids. CDR3 loop: CASSFEQMNTEAFF. In DNA form, the CDR3 reads TGTGCCAGCAGCTTTGAACAGATGAACACTGAAGCTTTCTTT.

As to this clonotype: Here the CDR3 omits its conserved ending phenylalanine or tryptophan, so a read error is the likely source. The DNA is left out, because the CDR3 cannot be placed on it with certainty; the CDR3 is given as TCRdb lists it. The chain joins TRBV21-1 to TRBJ2-1; the table names TRBD2, a call not compared with the DNA. TRBV21-1 is shown as a pseudogene. The CDR3 has 15 residues if both end residues are counted. CDR3 sequence reads: CASPRDYRSYNEQFL.

The rearrangement uses TRBV14 and TRBJ2-5; D is uncertain. This CDR3 has 15 amino acids. CDR1 is SGHDN and CDR2 is FVKESK in the germline V gene. Deletions cut 2 bases from V and 1 base from J, with 11 bases between. The CDR3 nucleotides are TGTGCCAGCAGCCAATTTCCGGAGCTCCAAGAGACCCAGTACTTC. Its translation is CASSQFPELQETQYF.

The chain has TRBV20-1 and TRBJ2-5; D may be TRBD1 or TRBD2 (5 bases each). V gave up 0 bases and J gave up 4 bases, with 15 bases separating them. This CDR3 contains 15 residues. Per the germline V gene, CDR1 is DFQATT and CDR2 is SNEGSKA (reference sequence). In nucleotides, the CDR3 is TGCAGTGCTAGAGATCGGGGCAGGGTGACAGAGACCCAGTACTTC. Translating gives CSARDRGRVTETQYF.

This clonotype was observed many times. This chain uses TRBV13 with TRBJ2-5, with a possible D match to TRBD1 (6 bases). Per germline, CDR1 PRHDT and CDR2 FYEKMQ (reference sequence). The CDR3 is made up of 14 amino acids. The V and J ends lost 5 bases and 5 bases respectively, with 15 bases between them. Here the CDR3 reads CASSHLNRVETQYF. As DNA, the CDR3 is TGTGCCAGCAGCCACCTAAACAGGGTGGAGACCCAGTACTTC.

This clonotype occurred a few times. The V and J genes are TRBV12-3 or TRBV12-4 and TRBJ1-2; D is unresolved. The CDR3 sequence is 16 residues long. Trimming removed 5 bases at V and 3 bases at J, with 19 bases between. Written as DNA, the CDR3 is TGTGCCAGCAGTGCTTCGACCGTGTCTCCGCACTATGGCTACACCTTC. Translated: CASSASTVSPHYGYTF.

The V call is TRBV7-2, the J call TRBJ2-7; the match to TRBD2 covers 12 bases. The CDR3 is 16 amino acids. V trimming: 5 bases; J trimming: 2 bases; junction bases outside the gene matches: 7. CDR1 SGHTA and CDR2 FQGNSA come from the germline V gene. As DNA, the CDR3 is TGTGCCAGCAGCGTCCGACTAGCGGGAGACCCCTACGAGCAGTACTTC. Residues: CASSVRLAGDPYEQYF.